This T cell receptor (beta chain) was retrieved from a study of cytomegalovirus exposure and HLA in healthy donors. Regarding the study as a whole: Later work associated fewer than 20,000 TCR beta sequences with HLA alleles at 0.05 false discovery rate. Follow-up analysis found HLA locus-dependent TCR association rates, highest for DRB1 and lowest for HLA-C. High sensitivity and specificity were reportedly achieved when the classifier diagnosed cytomegalovirus status. Trimming of TCR beta V- and J-genes showed a link, identified in a later analysis, to a missense DCLRE1C variant.

In regard to this clone: The antigen is undetermined.

The PCR had 60 Vbeta and 13 Jbeta primers. Libraries were prepared by immunoSEQ multiplex PCR; TCRdb keeps only in-frame clonotypes and omits some of them. The repertoire has some 150,000 clones, 65% to 85% of them found once; the top ten carry 4.5%. V lost 4 bases and J lost 5; bases outside the gene matches: 13. The CDR3 loop spans 17 amino acids. Germline V CDR1 and CDR2: LNHDA, SQIVND (reference sequence). The clonotype was recovered from a woman between 50 and 59 years old in good health and CMV-seropositive. This chain connects TRBV19 to TRBJ2-5; 10 positions agree with TRBD2. Sequences were obtained from PBMCs. CDR3 sequence (DNA): TGTGCCAGTAGTACACGACTAGCGGGCCCCTCAGGGGAGACCCAGTACTTC. It encodes CASSTRLAGPSGETQYF.